The clone carrying this TCR beta chain was seen only a few times. The data were produced by immunoSEQ multiplex PCR, yet TCRdb's version contains in-frame clones alone and is incomplete. The table includes about 480,000 clones, 70% to 90% detected once. The treatment was: some 19 received Ad26.COV2.S at low or high dose, single or two shots; several received placebo; per-sample allocation not given. At day 63 after the first vaccine or placebo injection, samples were drawn. The germline V gene has CDR1 LGHNA and CDR2 YNFKEQ. Unmatched junction bases numbered 6, after V lost 3 bases and J lost 4 bases. This CDR3 is 14 amino acids long. These data originate in a study of Ad26.COV2.S vaccination and SARS-CoV-2 variants. About the research overall: A COV1001 Ad26.COV2.S trial-arm participant provided the sample.

The source of this sequence is a person aged 18-60 years who received the Ad26.COV2.S COVID-19 vaccine or a placebo. The material sequenced was peripheral blood, taken in a trial of Ad26.COV2.S vaccine versus placebo. The rearrangement uses TRBV4-2 and TRBJ2-7; 7 nucleotides match TRBD1. Here the CDR3 DNA reads TGTGCCAGCAGCCAGCTGGGACAGTCTTACGAGCAGTACTTC. Amino acid sequence: CASSQLGQSYEQYF.